The clone carrying this T cell receptor (beta chain) was seen just once. Here immunoSEQ multiplex PCR was the method, and the copy in TCRdb shows in-frame clones only, minus some. The data show around 200,000 clones, with 85% to 95% seen just once and over 1.1% held by the top ten. The entry originates in a study of control samples from healthy donors and cancer patients. The germline CDR1 and CDR2 sequences are GTSNPN and SVGIG (reference sequence). This CDR3 spans 14 amino acids. Germline trimming cut 0 bases from V and 4 bases from J; bases unmatched to any gene: 3. The V and J genes are TRBV30 and TRBJ1-1, with TRBD1 matching over 9 bases. The sequence was collected from a young man in good health. Sequencing input: blood. CDR3 coding DNA: TGTGCCTGGAGTGTCGTGACAGGGGGCACTGAAGCTTTCTTT. Protein product: CAWSVVTGGTEAFF.